This T cell receptor beta chain was found in a study of shared clonotypes between healthy human individuals. For this clone: What it binds is not known.

Every subset's genomic DNA went evenly onto several immunoSEQ plates. The method was immunoSEQ multiplex PCR; TCRdb's version includes in-frame clones alone and lacks a portion of them. Among over a million clones, approximately 96% were seen once, and the ten largest hold about 1%. The authors divided CD4+ cells into CD45RA+ naive and CD45RA-negative memory subsets. Study results and limitations: Generation of non-shared clonotypes was less probable than generation of clonotypes shared by all four donors. Rarefaction exposed incomplete sorted-subset sequencing despite large depth.

The TCR was taken from a young man in good health. Sequenced material: naive CD4+ T cells sorted from blood. The subset was: CD45RA+ positively selected.

The CDR3 nucleotides are TGTGCCAGCCACACAGCTCAGGGGGCTTATACGCAGTATTTT. It codes for CASHTAQGAYTQYF. The V call is TRBV28, the J call TRBJ2-3, with 8 bases identical to TRBD1. The CDR3 length is 14 residues. With 8 bases clipped from V and 7 bases from J, the junction kept 11 bases outside the gene matches. Germline V gene data show CDR1 as MDHEN and CDR2 as SYDVKM.